This T cell receptor beta chain appears in the sequencing data of a study of T-cell reconstitution after alpha-beta-depleted transplantation in children (dated by TCRdb to 2016 to 2017). For the study in its entirety: T-cell immune reconstitution after TCRalphabeta/CD19-depleted allogeneic hematopoietic cell transplantation in children was quantitatively tracked in the study by means of TCR repertoire profiling.

Notes on this clonotype: Its antigen is not yet known. No much larger clonotype is one base removed from it; base qualities were not supplied.

The treatment or condition label on this specimen signifies: allogeneic hematopoietic cell transplantation with graft depleted of TCRalphabeta T cells and CD19 B cells. The transplant recipients were children given TCRalphabeta/CD19-depleted allogeneic hematopoietic cell grafts. Receptors were amplified or captured by PCR. The sequencer was an Illumina HiSeq 2500. To normalize quantification of the TCRbeta repertoire, the TCR libraries were built with molecular barcoding that relied on unique molecular identifiers. TCRdb's own reprocessing of the public reads used fastp at Q25 and MiXCR and kept productive beta chains. Entries that share a CDR3 protein sequence are merged under the most common genes and DNA. This sample lists 300,000 or so distinct CDR3 sequences; 23% were detected once. In total, the top ten clones hold 11% of the sample. As encoded in the germline V gene (reference sequence), CDR1 is SEHNR while CDR2 is FQNEAQ. The CDR3 covers 13 residues, taking in both the cysteine and the phenylalanine. Only the CDR3 DNA stays, 39 bases, in frame from base 1. At the junction V is shortened by 3 bases and J by 8 bases, with 11 bases in between.

The paper's findings and limits, for the study overall: Over the following months the frequencies of hyperexpanded clones went down, and after one year T-cell counts and TCRbeta diversity were mostly credited to newly produced T cells. About two months after transplant, the apparently early recovery of alphabetaT-cell counts reportedly depended on just several hundred clones that had expanded rapidly and came from non-depleted graft cells. In some patients, the high TCRbeta diversity seen at day 60 was put down to recipient T cells and intrathymic progenitors that had survived conditioning.

The sample consisted of PBMCs, mostly from graft donor cells, taken 180 days after TCRalphabeta/CD19-depleted stem cell transplant. This sequence was found in a male patient under 18 who had a stem cell transplant for acute lymphoblastic leukemia, so the T cells may come from the graft donor. The rearrangement joined TRBV7-9 to TRBJ2-1, with the D gene not clear enough to name. CDR3 protein: CASSFGRLDEQFF. The nucleotide sequence reads TGTGCCAGCAGCTTTGGAAGGCTGGATGAGCAGTTCTTC.